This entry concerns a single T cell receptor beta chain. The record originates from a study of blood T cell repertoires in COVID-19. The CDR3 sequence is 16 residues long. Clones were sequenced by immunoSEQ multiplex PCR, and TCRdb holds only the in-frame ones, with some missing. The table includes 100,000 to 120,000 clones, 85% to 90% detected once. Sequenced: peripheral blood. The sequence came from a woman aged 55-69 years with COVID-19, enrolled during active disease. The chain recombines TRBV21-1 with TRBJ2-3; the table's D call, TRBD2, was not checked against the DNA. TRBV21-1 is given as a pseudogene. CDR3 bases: TGTGCCAGCAGCATGGAAGCGGGGGGCCGGGGAGATACGCAGTATTTT. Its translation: CASSMEAGGRGDTQYF.